The sequence of this TCR beta chain was determined in a study of a mutant IDH1 vaccine in newly diagnosed glioma. Sequencing was performed with immunoSEQ multiplex PCR; in TCRdb, only in-frame clones are kept and a portion is missing. The table shows tens of thousands of clones, with 60% to 85% occurring only once. Time point of the sample: baseline, week 1 (first vaccination visit). The treatment: pre-vaccination baseline after standard-of-care therapy. The length of the CDR3 is 14 residues. In germline, CDR1 is LNHDA, CDR2 SQIVND (reference sequence). The trim removed 4 bases at V and 4 bases at J, leaving 4 bases unmatched.

The receptor was isolated from a man aged 45-65 years with glioma. Some clones in this sample may be carry-over from other donors' samples. The rearrangement joins TRBV19 to TRBJ2-5; 9 bases map to TRBD2. The sample was peripheral blood mononuclear cells (PBMCs), taken from a glioma patient treated with radiotherapy, temozolomide or both. The CDR3 bases are TGTGCCAGTAGTAGCGGGGGGGCCGGAGAGACCCAGTACTTC. Protein product: CASSSGGAGETQYF.